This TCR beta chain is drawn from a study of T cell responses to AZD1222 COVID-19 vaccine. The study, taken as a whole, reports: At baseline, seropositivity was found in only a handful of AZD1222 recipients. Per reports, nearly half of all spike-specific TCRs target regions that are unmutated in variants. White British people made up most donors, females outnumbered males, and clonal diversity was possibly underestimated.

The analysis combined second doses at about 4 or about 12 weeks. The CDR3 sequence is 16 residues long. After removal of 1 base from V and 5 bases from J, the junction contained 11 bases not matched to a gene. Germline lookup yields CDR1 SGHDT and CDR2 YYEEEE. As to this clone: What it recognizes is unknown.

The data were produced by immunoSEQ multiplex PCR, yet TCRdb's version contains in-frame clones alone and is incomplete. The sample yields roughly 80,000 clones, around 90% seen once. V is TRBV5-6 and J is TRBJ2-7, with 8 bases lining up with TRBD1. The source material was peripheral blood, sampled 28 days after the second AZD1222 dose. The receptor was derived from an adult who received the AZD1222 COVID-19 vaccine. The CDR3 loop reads CASSLRVGQGSHEQYF. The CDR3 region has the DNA TGTGCCAGCAGCTTGCGAGTCGGACAGGGTAGCCACGAGCAGTACTTC.